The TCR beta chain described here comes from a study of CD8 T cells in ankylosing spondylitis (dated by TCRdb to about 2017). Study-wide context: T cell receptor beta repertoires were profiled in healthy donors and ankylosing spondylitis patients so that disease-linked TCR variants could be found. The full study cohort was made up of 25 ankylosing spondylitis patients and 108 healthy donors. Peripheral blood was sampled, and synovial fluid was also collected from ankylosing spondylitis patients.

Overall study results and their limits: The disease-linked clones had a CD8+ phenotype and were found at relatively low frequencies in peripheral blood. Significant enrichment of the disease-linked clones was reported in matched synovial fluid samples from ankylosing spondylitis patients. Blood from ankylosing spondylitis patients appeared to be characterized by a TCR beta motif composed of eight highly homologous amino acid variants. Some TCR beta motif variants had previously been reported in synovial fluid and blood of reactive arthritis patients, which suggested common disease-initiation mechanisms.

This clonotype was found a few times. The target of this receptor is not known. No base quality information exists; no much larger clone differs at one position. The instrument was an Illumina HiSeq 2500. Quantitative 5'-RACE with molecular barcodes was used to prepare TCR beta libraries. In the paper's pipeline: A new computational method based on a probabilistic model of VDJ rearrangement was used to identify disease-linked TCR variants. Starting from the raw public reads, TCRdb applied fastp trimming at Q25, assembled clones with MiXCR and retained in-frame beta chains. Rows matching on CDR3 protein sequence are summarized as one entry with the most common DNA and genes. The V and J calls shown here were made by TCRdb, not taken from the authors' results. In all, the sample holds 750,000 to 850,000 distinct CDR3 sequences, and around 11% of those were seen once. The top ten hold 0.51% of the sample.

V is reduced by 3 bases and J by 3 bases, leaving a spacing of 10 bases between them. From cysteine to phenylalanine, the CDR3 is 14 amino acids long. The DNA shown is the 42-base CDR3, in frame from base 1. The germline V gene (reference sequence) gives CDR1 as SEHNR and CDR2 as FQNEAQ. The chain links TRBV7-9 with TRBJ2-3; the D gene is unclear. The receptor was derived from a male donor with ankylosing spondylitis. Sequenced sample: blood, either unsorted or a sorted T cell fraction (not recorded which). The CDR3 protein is CASSFNRATDTQYF. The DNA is TGTGCCAGCAGCTTCAATCGGGCGACAGATACGCAGTATTTT.